This T cell receptor beta chain derives from a study of T cell responses to AZD1222 COVID-19 vaccine. This clone was seen a single time. Clones were read by immunoSEQ multiplex PCR, and TCRdb kept only the in-frame ones, dropping some. The repertoire consists of some 150,000 clones, with 88% occurring once and the leading ten covering about 15%. Sequenced here: peripheral blood, sampled on day 0 of AZD1222 vaccination. The TCR originated in an adult in good health.

The CDR3 sequence is CASGFPGGTSGNTIYF. The DNA of the CDR3 is TGTGCTAGTGGTTTCCCCGGGGGCACCTCTGGAAACACCATATATTTT. The chain joins TRBV12-5 to TRBJ1-3, with D perhaps matching TRBD1 (6 bases). Trimming took off 3 bases at V and 0 bases at J, with 12 bases between the two ends. The CDR3 loop spans 16 amino acids. Looked up from germline, CDR1 is LGHNT and CDR2 is FRNRAP.